The present TCR beta chain was sequenced within a study of blood T cell repertoires in COVID-19. Study context: From T cells, B-cell-depleted T cells, or PBMCs came the material, which was cDNA or gDNA.

Profiled with immunoSEQ multiplex PCR; TCRdb holds only in-frame clones, not every one. The table records about 480,000 clones, over 75% of them present only once. Living in 24 US areas, the participants were between roughly 18 and 90 years of age. Cohort assignment relied on participant-reported clinical history. With V trimmed by 2 bases and J by 2 bases, 1 base remained unmatched. Germline V gives CDR1 SGHRS, CDR2 YFSETQ. CDR3 length: 14 amino acids. The sequenced material came from PBMCs or T cells enriched from blood (not recorded which). This receptor was taken from a woman between 40 and 50 years old who had recovered from COVID-19. This chain uses TRBV5-1 with TRBJ1-1; TRBD1 matches at 9 bases. CDR3 coding DNA: TGCGCCAGCAGCTTTACAGGGGGCAACACTGAAGCTTTCTTT. As protein: CASSFTGGNTEAFF.